These 19 T cell receptor beta chains share one sample of origin, sequenced in a study of technical replicates of blood from a handful of donors. Sequenced by immunoSEQ multiplex PCR; TCRdb stores in-frame clones only, minus some. The top ten clones hold about 5% of a sample with under 65,000 clones, 70% to 90% of them seen once. Sequencing was performed on PBMCs. All receptors derive from a human donor in good health. Some clones in this sample may be carry-over from other donors' samples.

This clone is a singleton in its sample. This rearrangement joins TRBV2 to TRBJ2-5, with 10 nucleotides matching TRBD2. Germline V gives CDR1 SNHLY, CDR2 FYNNEI. The trim removed 4 bases at V and 9 bases at J, leaving 11 bases unmatched. There are 15 residues in the CDR3. CDR3 in amino acids: CASSAGTSESMAQYF. DNA of the CDR3: TGTGCCAGCAGTGCTGGGACTAGCGAAAGTATGGCCCAGTACTTC.

The rearrangement uses TRBV19 and TRBJ2-2, with TRBD1 as a possible D gene (5 bases). The germline V gene has CDR1 LNHDA and CDR2 SQIVND (reference sequence). The CDR3 extends over 14 amino acids. V was cut by 5 bases and J by 3 bases, with 10 bases left in between. Here the CDR3 reads CASSWGGHTGELFF. The CDR3 DNA is TGTGCCAGTAGTTGGGGCGGCCACACCGGGGAGCTGTTTTTT.

V gene TRBV5-1 combines with J gene TRBJ2-5; D possibly corresponds to TRBD1 (6 bases). The CDR3 extends over 13 amino acids. CDR1 and CDR2 (germline): SGHRS, YFSETQ. Trimming took off 5 bases at V and 1 base at J, with 9 bases between the two ends. The CDR3 bases are TGCGCCAGCAGTCGGACAGCCCAAGAGACCCAGTACTTC. Translated, it gives CASSRTAQETQYF.

Turning to this clone: The sample contains more than one DNA sequence encoding this CDR3. The rearrangement links TRBV11-2 to TRBJ2-7; 9 nucleotides align to TRBD2. The CDR3 consists of 16 residues. Trimming took 2 bases from V and 3 from J; bases not matched to a gene: 8. CDR1 is SGHAT and CDR2 is FQNNGV in the germline V gene. CDR3 in DNA: TGTGCCAGCAGCTTACCGGGGCTAGCGGGACGCTACGAGCAGTACTTC. Amino acid sequence: CASSLPGLAGRYEQYF.

The V gene is TRBV27, the J gene TRBJ2-7, with TRBD1 matching 7 bases. The CDR3 sequence is 15 residues long. Germline V gene data show CDR1 as MNHEY and CDR2 as SMNVEV (reference sequence). J was trimmed by 0 bases and V by 6 bases; bases with no gene match: 8. CDR3 protein: CASRLSGQPSYEQYF. In DNA, the CDR3 is TGTGCCAGCAGGCTCTCGGGACAGCCCTCCTACGAGCAGTACTTC.

V is TRBV7-2 and J is TRBJ2-3, with TRBD2 matching 8 bases. Germline CDR1 is SGHTA and CDR2 is FQGNSA. Germline trimming cut 3 bases from V and 3 bases from J; bases unmatched to any gene: 8. The CDR3 has 16 amino acids. CDR3 nucleotide sequence: TGTGCCAGCAGCTTCTTAGCGGGATCGGAGACAGATACGCAGTATTTT. It codes for CASSFLAGSETDTQYF.

V gene TRBV19 combines with J gene TRBJ2-2, with D tentatively TRBD1 (5 bases). This CDR3 region has 15 residues. The ends were cut back, 4 bases at V and 6 bases at J, with 15 bases in the middle. The germline V gene encodes CDR1 LNHDA and CDR2 SQIVND (reference sequence). The CDR3 is CASSTSRGTAGELFF. The DNA of the CDR3 is TGTGCCAGTAGTACCTCTAGGGGCACGGCCGGGGAGCTGTTTTTT.

The rearrangement uses TRBV5-1 and TRBJ2-7; TRBD1 aligns across 11 bases. This CDR3 has 14 residues. CDR1 and CDR2 (germline): SGHRS, YFSETQ. V lost 0 bases and J lost 6; bases outside the gene matches: 2. For the CDR3, the DNA is TGCGCCAGCAGCTTGGGGACAGGGGGCGGCGAGCAGTACTTC. Its translation is CASSLGTGGGEQYF.

The V gene is TRBV7-6, the J gene TRBJ2-7; D is perhaps TRBD2 (6 bases). Trimming stripped 1 base from V and 4 bases from J, with 14 bases between. Germline V lookup: CDR1 SGHVS, CDR2 FNYEAQ. This CDR3 is built from 15 residues. This chain's CDR3 is CASSLGDGSRYEQYF. The CDR3, as DNA: TGTGCCAGCAGCTTAGGGGACGGGAGTAGGTACGAGCAGTACTTC.

A single count supports this clone. J is TRBJ1-4 and V is TRBV9, with D maybe TRBD1 (6 bases). This CDR3 is 16 amino acids long. V lost 0 bases to trimming and J lost 7 bases, with 16 bases between them. Germline loops: CDR1 SGDLS, CDR2 YYNGEE. CDR3 sequence reads: CASSVAGGQGSEKLFF. The CDR3 bases are TGTGCCAGCAGCGTAGCTGGTGGGCAGGGGAGTGAAAAACTGTTTTTT. Complete variable domain (other parts from reference TRBV9 and TRBJ1-4): DSGVTQTPKHLITATGQRVTLRCSPRSGDLSVYWYQQSLDQGLQFLIQYYNGEERAKGNILERFSAQQFPDLHSELNLSSLELGDSALYFCASSVAGGQGSEKLFFGSGTQLSVL.

The chain couples TRBV6-1 to TRBJ1-5; no definite D call. V shed 5 bases and J shed 2 bases, with 10 bases lying between them. Germline lookup yields CDR1 MNHNS and CDR2 SASEGT. The CDR3 length is 14 residues. CDR3 sequence reads: CASSRETGNQPQHF. The CDR3 DNA reads TGTGCCAGCAGTAGAGAAACGGGCAATCAGCCCCAGCATTTT.

Turning to this clone: A read error may account for a junction end that differs from germline. The chain is built from TRBV6-5 and TRBJ2-1, with D tentatively TRBD2 (7 bases). Germline V gene data show CDR1 as MNHEY and CDR2 as SVGAGI. The CDR3 sequence is 13 residues long. This chain's CDR3 is CATSGGAVGEQFF. CDR3 nucleotide sequence: TGTGCCACCAGTGGGGGGGCAGTCGGTGAGCAGTTCTTC.

This chain joins TRBV2 and TRBJ1-5; 8 positions match TRBD1. The trim removed 5 bases at V and 6 bases at J, leaving 6 bases unmatched. The length of the CDR3 is 14 residues. Germline V lookup: CDR1 SNHLY, CDR2 FYNNEI. CDR3 sequence: CASSSTGEVQPQHF. The CDR3 DNA is TGTGCCAGCAGTTCGACAGGGGAGGTTCAGCCCCAGCATTTT.

J is TRBJ2-3 and V is TRBV6-6; 8 positions agree with TRBD1. CDR3 length: 14 residues. Germline V CDR1 and CDR2: MNHNY, SVGAGI (reference sequence). The V segment lost 7 bases and the J segment 2 bases; nucleotides outside the gene matches: 5. CDR3 bases: TGTGCCAGCAACCGGGACAGGCCCACAGATACGCAGTATTTT. Its translation: CASNRDRPTDTQYF.

V gene TRBV7-2 combines with J gene TRBJ2-1, with TRBD2 matching over 7 bases. The CDR3 runs 15 residues. Germline CDR1 reads SGHTA; CDR2 reads FQGNSA. The trim removed 5 bases at V and 5 bases at J, leaving 9 bases unmatched. The CDR3 DNA follows: TGTGCCAGCAGCGTCTCCGGGACTACCAACAATGAGCAGTTCTTC. This codes for CASSVSGTTNNEQFF.

V and J are TRBV5-6 and TRBJ2-3; 10 bases map to TRBD2. CDR1 and CDR2 (germline): SGHDT, YYEEEE. This CDR3 spans 17 amino acids. V was pared by 0 bases and J by 4 bases, with 8 bases of the junction left unmatched. The CDR3 DNA sequence: TGTGCCAGCAGCTTGGGAGCTAGCGGGAGTCCCGCAGATACGCAGTATTTT. Amino acids: CASSLGASGSPADTQYF.

The chain is built from TRBV2 and TRBJ2-1, with 7 nucleotides matching TRBD2. The germline gives CDR1 SNHLY, CDR2 FYNNEI. The CDR3 contains 13 residues. The J segment lost 6 bases and the V segment lost 7 bases, leaving 6 bases of the junction unmatched. The CDR3 protein is CASNRRLANEQFF. The DNA of the CDR3 is TGTGCCAGCAATCGGAGACTAGCCAATGAGCAGTTCTTC.

The J gene is TRBJ2-7, the V gene TRBV4-3; TRBD1 is a possible D gene (5 bases). The germline gives CDR1 LGHNA, CDR2 YSLEER. The CDR3 has 15 amino acids. Deletions cut 0 bases from V and 2 bases from J, with 11 bases between. The CDR3 DNA is TGCGCCAGCAGCCAAGATTCTACAGGAGCCTACGAGCAGTACTTC. Translating it yields CASSQDSTGAYEQYF.

V and J are TRBV21-1 and TRBJ1-2; TRBD1 is the table's D call, not checked against the DNA. TRBV21-1 is a recognized pseudogene. The CDR3 runs 16 residues. The CDR3: CASSSTQGQGNYGYTF. The CDR3 DNA reads as TGTGCCAGCAGCAGCACTCAAGGACAGGGGAACTATGGCTACACCTTC.